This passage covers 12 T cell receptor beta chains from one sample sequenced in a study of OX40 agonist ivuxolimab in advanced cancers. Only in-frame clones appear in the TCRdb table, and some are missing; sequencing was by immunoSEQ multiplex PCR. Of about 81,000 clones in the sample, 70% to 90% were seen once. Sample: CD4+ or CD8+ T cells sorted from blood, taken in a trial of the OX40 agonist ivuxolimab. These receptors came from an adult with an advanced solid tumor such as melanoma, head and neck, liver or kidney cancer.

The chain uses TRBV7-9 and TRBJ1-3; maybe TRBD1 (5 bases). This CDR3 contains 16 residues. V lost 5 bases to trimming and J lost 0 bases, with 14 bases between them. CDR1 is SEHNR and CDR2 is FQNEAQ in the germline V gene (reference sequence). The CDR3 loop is CASSQEGVSSGNTIYF. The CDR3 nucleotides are TGTGCCAGCAGCCAAGAAGGGGTTAGCTCTGGAAACACCATATATTTT.

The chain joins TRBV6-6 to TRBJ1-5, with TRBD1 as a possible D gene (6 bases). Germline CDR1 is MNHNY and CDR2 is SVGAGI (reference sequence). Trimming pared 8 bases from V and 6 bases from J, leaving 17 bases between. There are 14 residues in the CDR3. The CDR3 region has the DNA TGTGCCAGCGCCCCCTTCAACAGGGTTCAGCCCCAGCATTTT. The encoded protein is CASAPFNRVQPQHF.

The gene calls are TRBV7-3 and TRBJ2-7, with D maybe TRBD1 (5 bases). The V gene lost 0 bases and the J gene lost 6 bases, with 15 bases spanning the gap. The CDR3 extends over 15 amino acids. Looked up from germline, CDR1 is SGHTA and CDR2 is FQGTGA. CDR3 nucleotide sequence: TGTGCCAGCAGCTTAACCCCAGCTGGGGCTCGCGAGCAGTACTTC. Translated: CASSLTPAGAREQYF.

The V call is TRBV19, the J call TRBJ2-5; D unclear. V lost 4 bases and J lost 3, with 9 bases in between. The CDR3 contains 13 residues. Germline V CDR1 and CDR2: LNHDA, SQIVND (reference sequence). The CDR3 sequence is CASSTQPEETQYF. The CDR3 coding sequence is TGTGCCAGTAGTACACAGCCGGAAGAGACCCAGTACTTC.

The CDR3 nucleotides are TGTGCCAGCAGTTGGGAGGGGCGGGTCGAGCAGTACTTC. Amino acids: CASSWEGRVEQYF. The rearrangement links TRBV6-6 to TRBJ2-7, with 7 nucleotides matching TRBD2. V was clipped by 4 bases and J by 6 bases; unmatched bases: 6. CDR1 is MNHNY and CDR2 is SVGAGI in the germline V gene (reference sequence). The CDR3 is 13 residues long.

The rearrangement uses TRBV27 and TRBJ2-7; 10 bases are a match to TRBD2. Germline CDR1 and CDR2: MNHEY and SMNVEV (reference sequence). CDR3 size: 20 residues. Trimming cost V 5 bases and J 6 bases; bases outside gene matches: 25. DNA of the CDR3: TGTGCCAGCAGTCCCCGGGGTCGTTGGCTAGCGGGGGACTATGCTTCCGAGCAGTACTTC. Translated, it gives CASSPRGRWLAGDYASEQYF.

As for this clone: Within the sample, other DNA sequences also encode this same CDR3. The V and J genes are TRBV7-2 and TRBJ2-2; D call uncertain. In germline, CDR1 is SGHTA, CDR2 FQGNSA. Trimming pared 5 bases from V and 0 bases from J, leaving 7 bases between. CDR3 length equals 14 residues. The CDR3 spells CASSSGPNTGELFF. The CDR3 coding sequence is TGTGCCAGCAGCAGTGGGCCGAACACCGGGGAGCTGTTTTTT.

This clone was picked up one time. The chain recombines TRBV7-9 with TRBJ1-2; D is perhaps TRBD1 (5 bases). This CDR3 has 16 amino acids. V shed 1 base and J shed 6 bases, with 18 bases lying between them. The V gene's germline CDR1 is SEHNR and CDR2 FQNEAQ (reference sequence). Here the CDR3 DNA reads TGTGCCAGCAGCTTAGGAATGCAGGGACCCCTTGATGGCTACACCTTC. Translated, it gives CASSLGMQGPLDGYTF.

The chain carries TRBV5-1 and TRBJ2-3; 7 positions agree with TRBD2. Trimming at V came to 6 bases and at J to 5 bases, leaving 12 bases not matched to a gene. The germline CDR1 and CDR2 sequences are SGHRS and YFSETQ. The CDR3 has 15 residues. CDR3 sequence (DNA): TGCGCCAGCACCCATGGCAAGTGGGGGGGAGATACGCAGTATTTT. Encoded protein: CASTHGKWGGDTQYF.

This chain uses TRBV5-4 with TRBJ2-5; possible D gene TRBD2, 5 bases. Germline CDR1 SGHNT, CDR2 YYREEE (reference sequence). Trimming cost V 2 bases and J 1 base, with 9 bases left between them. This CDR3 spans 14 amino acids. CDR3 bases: TGTGCCAGCAGCTTTCGGGGTGTCCAAGAGACCCAGTACTTC. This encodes CASSFRGVQETQYF. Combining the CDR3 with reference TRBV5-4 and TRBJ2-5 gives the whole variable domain ETGVTQSPTHLIKTRGQQVTLRCSSQSGHNTVSWYQQALGQGPQFIFQYYREEENGRGNFPPRFSGLQFPNYSSELNVNALELDDSALYLCASSFRGVQETQYFGPGTRLLVL.

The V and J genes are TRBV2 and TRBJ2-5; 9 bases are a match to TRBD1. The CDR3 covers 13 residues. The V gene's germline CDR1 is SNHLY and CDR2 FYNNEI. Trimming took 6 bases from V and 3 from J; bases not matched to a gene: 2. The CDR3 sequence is CASRRDREETQYF. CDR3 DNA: TGTGCCAGCAGACGGGACAGGGAAGAGACCCAGTACTTC.

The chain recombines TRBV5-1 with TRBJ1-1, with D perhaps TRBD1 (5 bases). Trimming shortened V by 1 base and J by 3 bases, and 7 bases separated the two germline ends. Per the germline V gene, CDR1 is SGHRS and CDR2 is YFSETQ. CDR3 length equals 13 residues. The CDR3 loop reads CASSLLGDTEAFF. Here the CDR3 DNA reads TGCGCCAGCAGCTTGTTGGGGGACACTGAAGCTTTCTTT.